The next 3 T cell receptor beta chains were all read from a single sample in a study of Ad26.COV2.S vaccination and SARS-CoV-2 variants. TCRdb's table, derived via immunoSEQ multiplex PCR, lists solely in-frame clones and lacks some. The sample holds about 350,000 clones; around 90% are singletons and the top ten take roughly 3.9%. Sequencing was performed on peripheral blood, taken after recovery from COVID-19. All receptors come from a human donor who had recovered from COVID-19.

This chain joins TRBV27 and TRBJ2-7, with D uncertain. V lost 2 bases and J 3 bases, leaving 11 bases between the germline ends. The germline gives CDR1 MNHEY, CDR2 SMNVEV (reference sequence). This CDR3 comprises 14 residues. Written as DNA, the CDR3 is TGTGCCAGCAGTTTAGGTCTACTTGGCTACGAGCAGTACTTC. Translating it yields CASSLGLLGYEQYF.

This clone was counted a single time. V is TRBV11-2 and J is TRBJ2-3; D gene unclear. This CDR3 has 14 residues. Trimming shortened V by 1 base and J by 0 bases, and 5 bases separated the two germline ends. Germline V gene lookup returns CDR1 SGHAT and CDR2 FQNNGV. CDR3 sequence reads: CASSLGFSTDTQYF. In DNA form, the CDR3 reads TGTGCCAGCAGCTTAGGGTTCAGCACAGATACGCAGTATTTT.

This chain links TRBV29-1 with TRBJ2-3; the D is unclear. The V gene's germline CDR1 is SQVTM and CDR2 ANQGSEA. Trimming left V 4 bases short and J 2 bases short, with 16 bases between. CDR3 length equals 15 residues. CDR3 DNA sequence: TGCAGCGTTGGGGATTTCCTCTCTTCCACAGATACGCAGTATTTT. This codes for CSVGDFLSSTDTQYF.